This TCR beta chain was captured by sequencing in a study of blood T cell repertoires in COVID-19. Clones were read by immunoSEQ multiplex PCR, and TCRdb kept only the in-frame ones, dropping some. The sample lists some 300,000 clones, 88% occurring once. In germline, CDR1 is SNHLY, CDR2 FYNNEI. V gave up 7 bases and J gave up 4 bases, with 9 bases separating them. There are 12 residues in the CDR3. The clonotype was recovered from a woman in her twenties or thirties who had recovered from COVID-19. Specimen: peripheral blood. The chain carries TRBV2 and TRBJ2-3; possibly TRBD1 for D (5 bases). In DNA form, the CDR3 reads TGTGCCAGCAACTCAGGGCCAGATACGCAGTATTTT. It encodes CASNSGPDTQYF.